Below, 5 T cell receptor beta chains from the same sample are listed, as sequenced in a study of control samples from healthy donors and cancer patients. Assay used: immunoSEQ multiplex PCR; TCRdb lists only in-frame clones, some missing. The sample holds 90,000 to 130,000 clones; approximately 87% are singletons and the top ten take about 3.9%. Sequencing was carried out using PBMCs. The receptors here all came from a woman aged 60-70 years with lung cancer.

The V call is TRBV25-1, the J call TRBJ2-3; the D gene is possibly TRBD2 (6 bases). The V end was cut by 3 bases, the J end by 2 bases, with 9 bases between. This CDR3 spans 14 amino acids. CDR1 and CDR2 from the germline V gene are MGHDK and SYGVNS. CDR3 residues: CASSERDPTDTQYF. CDR3 in DNA: TGTGCCAGCAGTGAGCGGGACCCCACAGATACGCAGTATTTT.

The rearrangement joins TRBV19 to TRBJ2-2, with TRBD2 matching over 9 bases. V lost 3 bases, J lost 4 bases, and 9 bases stayed unmatched. Germline CDR1 LNHDA, CDR2 SQIVND (reference sequence). This CDR3 is built from 17 residues. This chain's CDR3 is CASSIMVGGGATGELFF. Written as DNA, the CDR3 is TGTGCCAGTAGTATTATGGTTGGCGGGGGGGCCACCGGGGAGCTGTTTTTT.

V usage is TRBV5-1 and J usage is TRBJ2-1; the match to TRBD1 covers 9 bases. The J segment lost 15 bases and the V segment lost 4 bases, leaving 8 bases of the junction unmatched. Germline V lookup: CDR1 SGHRS, CDR2 YFSETQ. The CDR3 extends over 12 amino acids. CDR3 amino acids: CASSPEGQGWFF. CDR3 coding DNA: TGCGCCAGCAGCCCCGAAGGACAGGGGTGGTTCTTC.

This clone was recorded a few times. The chain carries TRBV5-1 and TRBJ1-5; TRBD1 might be the D (5 bases). The ends were cut back, 1 base at V and 6 bases at J, with 8 bases in the middle. CDR1 is SGHRS and CDR2 is YFSETQ in the germline V gene. The CDR3 has 13 residues. The CDR3 region has the DNA TGCGCCAGCAGCTTGTCCGGGGGTCAGCCCCAGCATTTT. Translated, it gives CASSLSGGQPQHF.

J is TRBJ2-3 and V is TRBV7-9; no clear D. Trimming left V 0 bases short and J 0 bases short, with 7 bases between. Germline V lookup: CDR1 SEHNR, CDR2 FQNEAQ (reference sequence). CDR3 length equals 15 residues. This CDR3 is CASSLAARSTDTQYF. CDR3 in DNA: TGTGCCAGCAGCTTAGCGGCCAGGAGCACAGATACGCAGTATTTT.